This T cell receptor (beta chain) was recorded in a study of intratumoral heterogeneity in liver cancer. Study information: Patients were mostly male, median age about 58 years.

Before surgical resection, these early-stage hepatocellular carcinoma patients received no treatment. The repertoire was sequenced with immunoSEQ multiplex PCR; TCRdb's copy has only in-frame clones and lacks some. Of over 20,000 clones detected, 73% appear once; the ten largest clones hold 17%. Sequenced material: tumor-adjacent normal tissue, taken before any cancer treatment. This TCR derives from a woman in her seventies with hepatocellular carcinoma.

CDR3 in DNA: TGTGCCAGTTTGACGGACGGAGGGACAGATACGCAGTATTTT. Residues: CASLTDGGTDTQYF. The chain recombines TRBV2 with TRBJ2-3; D perhaps matches TRBD2 (6 bases). The V gene lost 9 bases and the J gene lost 3 bases, with 16 bases spanning the gap. CDR1 and CDR2 (germline): SNHLY, FYNNEI. The CDR3 has 14 amino acids.